These 17 T cell receptor beta chains were all obtained from the same sample, sequenced in a study of T cell clonality in common variable immunodeficiency. Clones were sequenced by immunoSEQ multiplex PCR, and TCRdb holds only the in-frame ones, with some missing. Listed for the sample are 55,000 or so clones, none seen a single time. Sequencing was done on a sample of peripheral blood mononuclear cells. The receptor set was obtained from a person aged 18 to 70 in good health.

In regard to this clone: Given a much more abundant clone one base away, this may be a read error. This sample also contains other DNA sequences that code for the same CDR3. Partial CDR3 DNA: TGTGCCAGCAGTCACCTCAAAGCGGGGAGCTCCTACAATGAG. This translates into CASSHLKAGSSYNE. The whole CDR3 sequence reads CASSHLKAGSSYNEQFF. The chain carries TRBV6-2 or TRBV6-3 and TRBJ2-1; 7 positions match TRBD2. The read halts 3 residues ahead of the CDR3 end, with the missing end drawn from the germline J gene. The V and J ends lost 5 bases and 0 bases, in that order; junction bases with no gene match: 10. The CDR3 consists of 17 residues. The germline V gene encodes CDR1 MNHEY and CDR2 SVGEGT.

This clone has a count of ten or more. The read ends 3 residues shy of where the CDR3 ends; the end is completed using the germline J gene. V usage is TRBV7-9 and J usage is TRBJ1-5; no definite D call. This CDR3 is built from 13 residues. V lost 1 base, J lost 7 bases, and 8 bases lay in between. CDR1 and CDR2 (germline): SEHNR, FQNEAQ (reference sequence). CDR3 DNA (partial): TGTGCCAGCAGCTTAGGTCCGGGGCAGCCC. It yields the protein CASSLGPGQP. The entire CDR3 protein is CASSLGPGQPQHF. Variable domain in full (rest from reference TRBV7-9 and TRBJ1-5): DTGVSQNPRHKITKRGQNVTFRCDPISEHNRLYWYRQTLGQGPEFLTYFQNEAQLEKSRLLSDRFSAERPKGSFSTLEIQRTEQGDSAMYLCASSLGPGQPQHFGDGTRLSIL.

This clone was counted a few times. One base away lies a much larger clone, so this may be a sequencing read error. The CDR3 end is not reached by the read, which stops 3 residues before it; the germline J gene fills it in. The chain couples TRBV2 to TRBJ2-3; perhaps TRBD2 as D (5 bases). The CDR3 runs 12 residues. Germline loops: CDR1 SNHLY, CDR2 FYNNEI. CDR3 in amino acids: CASTRGNQPQYF. The CDR3 DNA, read in part, is TGTGCCAGCACTCGGGGAAATCAGCCG.

The table lists this clone with many counts. The read finishes 3 residues shy of the CDR3 end, and the germline J gene is used to complete it. Other DNA sequences in this sample translate to the same CDR3. V and J are TRBV6-2 or TRBV6-3 and TRBJ1-2; possible D gene TRBD1, 5 bases. The germline V gene has CDR1 MNHEY and CDR2 SVGEGT. Trimming took 6 bases from V and 4 from J, leaving 9 bases between them. The CDR3 length is 12 residues. The CDR3 spells CASSRDSYGYTF. CDR3 bases read: TGTGCCAGCAGCCGTGACAGCTATGGC.

This clone has at least ten counts. Read sequence stops 3 residues before the CDR3 end, and the germline J gene provides the missing end. This chain joins TRBV7-3 and TRBJ1-3, with a possible D match to TRBD1 (5 bases). Germline assignment: CDR1 SGHTA and CDR2 FQGTGA. This CDR3 is 15 amino acids long. CDR3 bases read: TGTGCCAGCAGCACCCTAGCGGGAGGGACGGGAGAC. The encoded protein is CASSTLAGGTGD. The whole CDR3 protein is CASSTLAGGTGDIYF. The full variable domain, rest sourced from reference TRBV7-3 and TRBJ1-3, is GAGVSQTPSNKVTEKGKYVELRCDPISGHTALYWYRQSLGQGPEFLIYFQGTGAADDSGLPNDRFFAVRPEGSVSTLKIQRTERGDSAVYLCASSTLAGGTGDIYFGEGSWLTVV.

This clone has a count of ten or more. The read gets to within 3 residues of the CDR3 end, and the germline J gene fills in the rest. V is TRBV6-4 and J is TRBJ2-3; 13 bases are a match to TRBD2. CDR1 and CDR2 from the germline V gene are MRHNA and SNTAGT. The ends lost 2 bases at V and 1 base at J; junction bases unmatched: 0. The CDR3 contains 16 residues. The CDR3 loop is CASSDGTSGGTDTQYF. The covered CDR3 bases are TGTGCCAGCAGTGACGGGACTAGCGGGGGCACAGATACG.

This clone was seen many times. The CDR3 end lies 3 residues beyond the end of the read and is filled in from the germline J gene. The chain couples TRBV4-1 to TRBJ2-5; 9 bases fit TRBD2. The CDR3 has 16 residues. Trimming cost V 0 bases and J 2 bases; bases outside gene matches: 4. Germline V gene lookup returns CDR1 MGHRA and CDR2 YSYEKL. The part of the CDR3 DNA that was read is TGCGCCAGCAGCCAAGATGCTAGCGGGGTTCAAGAGACC. This gives the protein CASSQDASGVQET. The complete CDR3 reads CASSQDASGVQETQYF.

This clone was picked up many times. The CDR3 extends 3 residues past the end of the read, so its final part is completed from the germline J gene. The chain carries TRBV6-1 and TRBJ2-2; 7 nucleotides align to TRBD2. Losses at the gene ends were 4 bases for V and 7 bases for J; bases not matched to a gene: 9. This CDR3 is built from 15 residues. Germline V gene data show CDR1 as MNHNS and CDR2 as SASEGT. The CDR3 is CASSASGAGGGELFF. The CDR3 bases that were read are TGTGCCAGCAGTGCGAGCGGGGCTGGTGGCGGGGAG.

About this clone: The missing CDR3 end, 3 residues past where the read stops, is filled in from the germline J gene. This chain uses TRBV20-1 with TRBJ1-6; TRBD1 is a possible D gene (5 bases). The CDR3 is made up of 13 amino acids. Germline-derived CDR1 and CDR2 are DFQATT and SNEGSKA (reference sequence). The ends were cut back, 4 bases at V and 9 bases at J, with 13 bases in the middle. The part of the CDR3 DNA that was read is TGCAGTGCTACAGCGGGGGAAATTTCACCC. Protein sequence: CSATAGEISP. The full-length CDR3 reads as CSATAGEISPLHF.

This clone was counted at least ten times. The CDR3 end lies 3 residues beyond the end of the read and is filled in from the germline J gene. Other DNA sequences of this sample code for an identical CDR3. The chain has TRBV7-2 and TRBJ1-3; 7 bases align to TRBD1. V lost 6 bases, J lost 0 bases, and 2 bases stayed unmatched. Germline V gene data show CDR1 as SGHTA and CDR2 as FQGNSA. The CDR3 covers 14 residues. The covered CDR3 bases are TGTGCCAGCAGGACAGGGCCCTCTGGAAACACC. Its protein is CASRTGPSGNT. The CDR3 in full is CASRTGPSGNTIYF.

This clone was seen many times. Read coverage stops 3 residues before the CDR3 terminus; the germline J gene supplies the remainder. V is TRBV19 and J is TRBJ1-1; 8 bases agree with TRBD1. The CDR3 contains 15 residues. Germline V lookup: CDR1 LNHDA, CDR2 SQIVND (reference sequence). The ends lost 5 bases at V and 1 base at J; junction bases unmatched: 6. CDR3 DNA, as far as it was read: TGTGCCAGTAGTCCCTGGGACAGGCCGAACACTGAA. Amino acid sequence: CASSPWDRPNTE. The CDR3 in its entirety is CASSPWDRPNTEAFF.

This clone was recorded many times. The DNA ends 3 residues before the CDR3 does, and the rest of the CDR3 is filled in from the germline J gene. The V and J genes are TRBV20-1 and TRBJ2-7, with 11 bases identical to TRBD2. V was pared by 0 bases and J by 4 bases, with 8 bases of the junction left unmatched. This CDR3 has 16 residues. Germline CDR1 reads DFQATT; CDR2 reads SNEGSKA (reference sequence). CDR3 bases read: TGCAGTGCTAGAGACCGACTAGCGGGGCGGGTTTACGAG. It encodes CSARDRLAGRVYE. The whole CDR3 sequence reads CSARDRLAGRVYEQYF.

This clone came up many times. The DNA read from the CDR3 is TGTGCCAGCAGTCTAGTAGCGGGAGTCGAAAACAATGAG. Translation gives CASSLVAGVENNE. The complete CDR3 reads CASSLVAGVENNEQFF. This rearrangement joins TRBV6-4 to TRBJ2-1, with 9 bases identical to TRBD2. Coverage ceases 3 residues before the CDR3 finishes, and the germline J gene fills in the end. Trimming took 5 bases from V and 5 from J; bases not matched to a gene: 10. Germline CDR1 MRHNA, CDR2 SNTAGT. The CDR3 extends over 16 amino acids.

This clone showed up many times. The CDR3 goes on 3 residues after the read ends, and that part is filled in from the germline J gene. The chain couples TRBV18 to TRBJ2-3; 7 nucleotides agree with TRBD2. The CDR3 is made up of 14 amino acids. Per the germline V gene, CDR1 is KGHSH and CDR2 is LQKENI. V trimming: 2 bases; J trimming: 3 bases; junction bases outside the gene matches: 2. The CDR3: CASSPGGGTDTQYF. CDR3 DNA (partial): TGTGCCAGCTCACCAGGCGGGGGTACAGATACG.

A note on this clone: The missing CDR3 end, 3 residues past where the read stops, is filled in from the germline J gene. The V call is TRBV19, the J call TRBJ1-2; D is uncertain. The CDR3 totals 17 residues. The germline V gene encodes CDR1 LNHDA and CDR2 SQIVND (reference sequence). The chain's CDR3 is CASSITGAGALNNDYTF. CDR3 DNA (partial): TGTGCCAGTAGTATTACGGGAGCGGGCGCACTAAACAATGAC.

This clone was recorded many times. The DNA ends 3 residues before the CDR3 does, and the rest of the CDR3 is filled in from the germline J gene. This sequence joins TRBV7-3 and TRBJ2-2; possibly TRBD1 or TRBD2 for D (5 bases each). Germline lookup yields CDR1 SGHTA and CDR2 FQGTGA. The CDR3 spans 17 residues. The CDR3 sequence: CASSPLDGISGANVLFF. The sequenced CDR3 bases are TGTGCCAGCAGCCCACTGGACGGGATCTCTGGGGCCAACGTG.

This clone was seen at least ten times. The read finishes 3 residues shy of the CDR3 end, and the germline J gene is used to complete it. The V gene is TRBV15, the J gene TRBJ2-2; tentatively, D is TRBD2 (6 bases). This CDR3 region has 19 residues. With 3 bases removed from V and 0 bases from J, the gap between germline ends came to 20 bases. Germline V lookup: CDR1 LNHNV, CDR2 YYDKDF (reference sequence). CDR3 region: CATSSTSGTALANTGELFF. The covered CDR3 bases are TGTGCCACCAGCAGCACATCCGGGACTGCTCTTGCGAACACCGGGGAG.